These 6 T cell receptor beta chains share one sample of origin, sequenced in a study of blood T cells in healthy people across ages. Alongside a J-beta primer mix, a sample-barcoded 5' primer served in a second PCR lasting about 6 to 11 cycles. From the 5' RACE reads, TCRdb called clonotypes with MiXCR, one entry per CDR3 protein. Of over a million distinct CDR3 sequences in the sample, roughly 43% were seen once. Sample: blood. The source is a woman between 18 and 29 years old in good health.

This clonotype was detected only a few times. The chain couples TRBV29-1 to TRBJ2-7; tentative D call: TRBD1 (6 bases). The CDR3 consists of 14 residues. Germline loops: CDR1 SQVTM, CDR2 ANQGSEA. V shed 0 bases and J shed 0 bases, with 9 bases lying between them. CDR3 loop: CSVEEQGTSYEQYF. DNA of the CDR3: TGCAGCGTTGAAGAACAGGGTACCTCCTACGAGCAGTACTTC.

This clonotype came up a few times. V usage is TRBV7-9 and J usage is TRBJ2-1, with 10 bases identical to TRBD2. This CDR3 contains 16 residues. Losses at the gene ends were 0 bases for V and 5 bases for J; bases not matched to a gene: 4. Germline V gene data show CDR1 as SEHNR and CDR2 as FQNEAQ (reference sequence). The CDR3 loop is CASSLASAGGHNEQFF. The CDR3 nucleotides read TGTGCCAGCAGCTTAGCTTCAGCGGGGGGGCACAATGAGCAGTTCTTC.

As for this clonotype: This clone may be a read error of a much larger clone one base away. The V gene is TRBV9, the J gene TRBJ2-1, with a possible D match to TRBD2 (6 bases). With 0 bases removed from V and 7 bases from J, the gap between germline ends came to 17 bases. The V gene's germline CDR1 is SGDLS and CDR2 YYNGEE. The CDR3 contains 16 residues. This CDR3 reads CASSVAALAPANEQFF. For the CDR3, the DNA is TGTGCCAGCAGCGTAGCTGCCCTAGCGCCAGCTAATGAGCAGTTCTTC. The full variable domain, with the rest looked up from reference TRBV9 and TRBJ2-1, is DSGVTQTPKHLITATGQRVTLRCSPRSGDLSVYWYQQSLDQGLQFLIQYYNGEERAKGNILERFSAQQFPDLHSELNLSSLELGDSALYFCASSVAALAPANEQFFGPGTRLTVL.

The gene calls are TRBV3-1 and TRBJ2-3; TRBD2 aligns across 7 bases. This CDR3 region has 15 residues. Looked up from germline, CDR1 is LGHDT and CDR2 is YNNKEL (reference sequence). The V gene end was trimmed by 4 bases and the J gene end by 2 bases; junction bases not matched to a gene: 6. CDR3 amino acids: CASSPGTTFTDTQYF. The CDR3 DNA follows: TGTGCCAGCAGCCCCGGGACTACCTTCACAGATACGCAGTATTTT.

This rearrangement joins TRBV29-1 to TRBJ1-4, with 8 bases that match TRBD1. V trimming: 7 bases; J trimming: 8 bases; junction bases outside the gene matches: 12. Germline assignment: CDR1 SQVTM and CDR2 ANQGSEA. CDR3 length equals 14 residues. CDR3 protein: CSAHPGQEGEKLFF. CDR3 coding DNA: TGCAGCGCCCACCCGGGACAGGAAGGGGAAAAACTGTTTTTT.

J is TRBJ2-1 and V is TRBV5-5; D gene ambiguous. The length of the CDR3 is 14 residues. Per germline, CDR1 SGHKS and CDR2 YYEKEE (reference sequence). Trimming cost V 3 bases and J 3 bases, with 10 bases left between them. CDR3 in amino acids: CASSSDRNYNEQFF. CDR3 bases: TGTGCCAGCAGCTCAGACCGAAACTACAATGAGCAGTTCTTC.